This TCR beta chain comes out of a study of blood T cell repertoires in COVID-19. Study-wide context: Whether acute or convalescent, the COVID-19 samples came from the United States, Italy and Spain.

This clone was seen a handful of times. Within 2 weeks before study entry, exposed participants met a COVID-19 case. The CDR3 length is 12 residues. V was clipped by 5 bases and J by 7 bases, with 14 bases between them. In germline, CDR1 is GTSNPN, CDR2 SVGIG (reference sequence). Clones were read by immunoSEQ multiplex PCR, and TCRdb kept only the in-frame ones, dropping some. The sample records some 190,000 clones, around 80% being singletons. The receptor's source is a man aged 55-75 years who had been exposed to COVID-19. This chain links TRBV30 with TRBJ1-2; D ambiguous. The sample was PBMCs or T cells enriched from blood (not recorded which). CDR3 bases: TGTGCCTGGGACCGGACTGTTGGTGGCTACACCTTC. It translates to CAWDRTVGGYTF.